The present T cell receptor beta chain was sequenced within a study of blood T cell repertoires in COVID-19. Whole-study context: Collection of acute and convalescent COVID-19 samples took place in the United States, Italy and Spain. From T cells, B-cell-depleted T cells, or PBMCs came the material, which was cDNA or gDNA.

After removal of 9 bases from V and 4 bases from J, the junction contained 11 bases not matched to a gene. CDR1 is KGHDR, CDR2 SFDVKD, per germline. The CDR3 consists of 15 residues. Original processing notes: Estimates of nucleated cell counts were drawn from the amplification of reference gene primers. The repertoire was sequenced with immunoSEQ multiplex PCR; TCRdb's copy has only in-frame clones and lacks some. V, J and clone size derive from that table, while D and trimming were established from the DNA sequence. The data contain about 24,000 clones, 89% of them singletons. This rearrangement joins TRBV24-1 to TRBJ2-3; 8 bases match TRBD2. The origin of this receptor is a woman aged 70 to 79 with active COVID-19. The specimen sequenced was peripheral blood. CDR3 sequence reads: CATVGSGAPADTQYF. CDR3 nucleotides: TGTGCCACCGTGGGTAGCGGGGCCCCAGCAGATACGCAGTATTTT.